This T cell receptor beta chain was observed in a study of vaccination and CD4 T cells after COVID-19. Sequenced with the Oncomine TCR Beta short-read assay was DNA taken from cultured CD4+ T cells. One entry per CDR3 protein results from TCRdb running MiXCR on the PCR reads. This sample has 15,000 to 20,000 distinct CDR3 sequences, with around 29% found just once. With respect to this clonotype: Its antigen is not known.

CDR1 and CDR2 from the germline V gene are LNHDA and SQIVND (reference sequence). The CDR3 has 16 amino acids. Between the trimmed V and J ends, which lost 7 bases and 1 base, there was a span of 16 bases. Treatment reported: approximately nine-day PBMC culture with coronavirus spike peptide pools or control peptides (ViraFEST assay). ViraFEST sequenced TCRs after peptide-pool expansion of antigen-specific T cells. When 10 to 11 days of culture had elapsed, CD4+ T cells were isolated by negative selection. The TCR was taken from a human donor with COVID-19. Sequenced input: cultured CD4+ T cells from blood. The chain is built from TRBV19 and TRBJ2-2, with D possibly matching TRBD1 (5 bases). The chain's CDR3 is CASNSGPGRNTGELFF. CDR3 DNA sequence: TGTGCCAGTAATAGTGGGCCAGGGCGGAACACCGGGGAGCTGTTTTTT.